A selection of T cell receptor beta chains follows, all from one sample in a study of blood T cell repertoires in COVID-19. Some clones are missing from TCRdb's copy, which holds only in-frame ones; the method was immunoSEQ multiplex PCR. The data contain 210,000 or so clones, roughly 82% of them seen just once; the ten biggest clones take up approximately 12%. The sequenced sample consisted of peripheral blood. Every receptor here comes from a woman between 40 and 55 years old with acute or convalescent COVID-19. CDR3s leave out the opening cysteine and the closing phenylalanine or tryptophan.

>TRBV30|10|TRBJ1-1
AADTPLIRAF
>TRBV6-1|14|TRBJ2-1
ASSELRQNGYNEQF
>TRBV5-1|13|TRBJ2-5
ASSSGRREIETQY
>TRBV9|15|TRBJ2-2
ASSVDNTGFDTGELF
>TRBV18|15|TRBJ1-1
ASSPPLGVNLGTEAF
>TRBV7-2|17|TRBJ2-3
ASSLVASGSRYSTDTQY
>TRBV19|11|TRBJ2-1
ATKGQGRGEQF
>TRBV30|14|TRBJ2-5
AWSVLLAGGGKTQY
>TRBV29-1|12|TRBJ2-1
SVRGGRRMDEQF
>TRBV5-1|13|TRBJ2-3
ASSSIAGGADTQY
>TRBV28|14|TRBJ1-5
ASSFQGTLSRQPQH
>TRBV5-5|17|TRBJ2-5
ASSPLVARGMAGKETQY
>TRBV30|10|TRBJ1-2
AYAGDNYGYT
>TRBV6-5|13|TRBJ2-7
ASSFGTGGPYEQY
>TRBV7-2|15|TRBJ1-3
ASSLRIGRLSGSTIY
>TRBV11-2|13|TRBJ2-1
ASSLVHPDGNEQF
>TRBV2|12|TRBJ2-3
ASTGGAGWDTQY
>TRBV25-1|13|TRBJ1-1
ASSDLGTVDTEAF
>TRBV18|12|TRBJ1-2
ASSPQQGGYGYT
>TRBV30|11|TRBJ1-2
AWSETGEDGYT
>TRBV4-2|13|TRBJ2-7
ASSQSGTSGGSTY
>TRBV27|13|TRBJ2-1
ASSLTEGGGDEQF
>TRBV30|11|TRBJ1-2
AAPHRANYGYT
>TRBV7-8|14|TRBJ2-3
ASSSWTSGPTDTQY
>TRBV5-1|13|TRBJ1-1
ASSLVHRGNPEAF
>TRBV6-2/TRBV6-3|12|TRBJ1-4
ASSRTAENEKLF
>TRBV2|13|TRBJ2-3
ASSPTGERTDTQY
>TRBV6-6|10|TRBJ2-1
ASSPTTGKQF
>TRBV7-9|12|TRBJ1-5
ASSLPGSNQPQH
>TRBV10-1|13|TRBJ2-3
ASSHGQRNTDTQY